Described below is a single T cell receptor (beta chain) sequence and its context. The sample comes from a study of T cell changes during pregnancy in multiple sclerosis. Germline loops: CDR1 SGHDT, CDR2 YYEEEE. The length of the CDR3 is 15 residues. V lost 2 bases and J 6 bases, leaving 12 bases between the germline ends. The repertoire was sequenced with immunoSEQ multiplex PCR; TCRdb's copy has only in-frame clones and lacks some. Among tens of thousands of clones listed, approximately 94% were seen once. Sequencing used peripheral blood, obtained in the second trimester of pregnancy. This receptor was obtained from a female donor in good health, enrolled as a control in a pregnancy study. The chain has TRBV5-6 and TRBJ1-6; a possible D gene is TRBD1 (6 bases). In DNA form, the CDR3 reads TGTGCCAGCAGCTTCCAACAGGGCGCTAATTCACCCCTCCACTTT. This gives the protein CASSFQQGANSPLHF.